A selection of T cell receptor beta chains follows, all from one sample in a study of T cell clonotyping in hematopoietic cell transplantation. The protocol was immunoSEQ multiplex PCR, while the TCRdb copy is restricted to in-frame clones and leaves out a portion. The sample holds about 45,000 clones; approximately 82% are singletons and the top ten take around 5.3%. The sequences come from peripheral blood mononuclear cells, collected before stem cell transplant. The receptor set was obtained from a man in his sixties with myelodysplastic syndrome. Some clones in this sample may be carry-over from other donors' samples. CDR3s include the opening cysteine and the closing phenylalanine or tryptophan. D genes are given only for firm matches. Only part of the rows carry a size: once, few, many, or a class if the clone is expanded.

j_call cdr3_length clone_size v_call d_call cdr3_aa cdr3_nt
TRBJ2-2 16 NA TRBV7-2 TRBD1 CASSVTGGPSTGELFF TGTGCCAGCAGCGTCACAGGGGGCCCTAGCACCGGGGAGCTGTTTTTT
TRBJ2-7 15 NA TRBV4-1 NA CASSQAGGHSYEQYF TGCGCCAGCAGCCAAGCCGGGGGCCATTCCTACGAGCAGTACTTC
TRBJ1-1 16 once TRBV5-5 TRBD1 CASSLPTGYSNTEAFF TGTGCCAGCAGCTTGCCGACAGGGTATTCGAACACTGAAGCTTTCTTT
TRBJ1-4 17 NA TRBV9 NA CASSVGLTGPPLGELFF TGTGCCAGCAGCGTAGGGTTAACAGGGCCCCCCTTAGGGGAACTGTTTTTT
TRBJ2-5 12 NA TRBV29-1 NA CSVVGPQETQYF TGCAGCGTTGTTGGTCCTCAAGAGACCCAGTACTTC
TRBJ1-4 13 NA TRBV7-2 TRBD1 CASRDRGHEKLFF TGTGCCAGCAGGGACAGGGGACATGAAAAACTGTTTTTT
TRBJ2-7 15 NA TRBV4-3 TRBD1 CASSLHRGPYYEQYF TGCGCCAGCAGCCTTCACAGGGGTCCCTACTACGAGCAGTACTTC
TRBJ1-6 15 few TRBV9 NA CASSVGGGSNSPLHF TGTGCCAGCAGCGTAGGAGGGGGGAGCAATTCACCCCTCCACTTT
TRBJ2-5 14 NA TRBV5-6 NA CASRTGWSQETQYF TGTGCCAGCAGAACAGGATGGAGCCAAGAGACCCAGTACTTC
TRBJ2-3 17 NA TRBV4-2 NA CASSQELGQASTDTQYF TGTGCCAGCAGCCAAGAGCTAGGGCAGGCCAGCACAGATACGCAGTATTTT
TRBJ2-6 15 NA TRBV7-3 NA CASSSRETGANVLTF TGTGCCAGCAGCTCCAGGGAAACTGGGGCCAACGTCCTGACTTTC
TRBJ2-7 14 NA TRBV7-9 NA CASSLRGGSYEQYF TGTGCCAGCAGCCTCAGGGGAGGGTCTTACGAGCAGTACTTC
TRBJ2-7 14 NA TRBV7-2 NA CASSLVGLSYEQYF TGTGCCAGCAGCTTAGTAGGGCTCTCCTACGAGCAGTACTTC
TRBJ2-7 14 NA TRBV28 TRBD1 CASSVRDRVYEQYF TGTGCCAGCAGTGTAAGGGACAGGGTCTACGAGCAGTACTTC
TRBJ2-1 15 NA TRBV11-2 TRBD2 CASSRRGDQTNEQFF TGTGCCAGCAGCCGACGGGGGGACCAAACCAATGAGCAGTTCTTC
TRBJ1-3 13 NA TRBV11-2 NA CASSLGWGNTIYF TGTGCCAGCAGCCTCGGGTGGGGAAACACCATATATTTT
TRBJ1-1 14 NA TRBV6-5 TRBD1 CASSDRVTNTEAFF TGTGCCAGCAGTGACAGGGTTACGAACACTGAAGCTTTCTTT
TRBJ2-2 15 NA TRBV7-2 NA CASSLGRVNTGELFF TGTGCCAGCAGCTTGGGCAGGGTGAACACCGGGGAGCTGTTTTTT
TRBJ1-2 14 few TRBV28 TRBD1 CASSLLGTGKGYTF TGTGCCAGCAGTTTATTGGGGACAGGGAAGGGCTACACCTTC
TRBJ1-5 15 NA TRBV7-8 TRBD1 CASSLDRQGNQPQHF TGTGCCAGCAGCTTAGACCGACAGGGGAATCAGCCCCAGCATTTT